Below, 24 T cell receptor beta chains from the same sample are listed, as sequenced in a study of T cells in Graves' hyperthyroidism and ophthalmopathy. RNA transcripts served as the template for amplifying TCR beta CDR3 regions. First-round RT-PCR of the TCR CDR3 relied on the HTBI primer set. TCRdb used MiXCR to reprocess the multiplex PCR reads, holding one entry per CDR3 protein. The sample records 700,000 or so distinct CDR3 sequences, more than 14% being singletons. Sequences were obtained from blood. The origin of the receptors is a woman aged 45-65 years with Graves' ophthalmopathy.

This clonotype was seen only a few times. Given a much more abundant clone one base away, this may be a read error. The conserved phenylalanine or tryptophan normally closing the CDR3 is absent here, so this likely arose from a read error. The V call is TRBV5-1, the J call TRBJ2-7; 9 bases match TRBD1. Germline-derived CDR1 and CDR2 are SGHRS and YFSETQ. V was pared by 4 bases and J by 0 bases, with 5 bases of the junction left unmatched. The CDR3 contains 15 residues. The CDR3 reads CASSEQGQGSYEQYL. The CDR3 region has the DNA TGCGCCAGCAGCGAGCAGGGACAGGGCTCCTACGAGCAGTACCTC.

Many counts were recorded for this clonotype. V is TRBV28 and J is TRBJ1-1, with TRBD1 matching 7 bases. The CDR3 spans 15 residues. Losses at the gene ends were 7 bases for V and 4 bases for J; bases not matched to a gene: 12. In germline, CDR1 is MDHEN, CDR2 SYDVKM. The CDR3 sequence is CASTFPQGVSTEAFF. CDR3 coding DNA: TGTGCCAGCACCTTCCCCCAGGGGGTATCCACTGAAGCTTTCTTT. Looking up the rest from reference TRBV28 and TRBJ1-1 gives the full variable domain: DVKVTQSSRYLVKRTGEKVFLECVQDMDHENMFWYRQDPGLGLRLIYFSYDVKMKEKGDIPEGYSVSREKKERFSLILESASTNQTSMYLCASTFPQGVSTEAFFGQGTRLTVV.

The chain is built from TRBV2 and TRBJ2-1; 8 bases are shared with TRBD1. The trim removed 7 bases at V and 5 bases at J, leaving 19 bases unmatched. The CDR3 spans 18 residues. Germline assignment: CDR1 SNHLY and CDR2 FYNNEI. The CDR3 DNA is TGTGCCAGCACCCCATGGTCGGTCCGGGACAGGTCCAACAATGAGCAGTTCTTC. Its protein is CASTPWSVRDRSNNEQFF.

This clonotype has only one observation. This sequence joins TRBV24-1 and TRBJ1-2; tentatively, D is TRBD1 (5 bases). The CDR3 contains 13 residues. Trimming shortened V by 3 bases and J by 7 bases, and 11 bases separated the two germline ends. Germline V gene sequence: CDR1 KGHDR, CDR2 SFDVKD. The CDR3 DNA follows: TGTGCCACCAGTGATCCCCGGAGGGGTGGCTACACCTTC. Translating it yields CATSDPRRGGYTF.

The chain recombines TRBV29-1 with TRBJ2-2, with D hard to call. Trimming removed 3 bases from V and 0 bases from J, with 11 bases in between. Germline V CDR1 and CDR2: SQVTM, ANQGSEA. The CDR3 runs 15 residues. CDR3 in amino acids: CSVDGGNANTGELFF. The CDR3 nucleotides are TGCAGCGTTGATGGTGGGAACGCGAACACCGGGGAGCTGTTTTTT.

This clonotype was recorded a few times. The CDR3 loop is CATLGVSGSNEQFF. The CDR3 bases are TGTGCCACCCTGGGGGTATCAGGGAGCAATGAGCAGTTCTTC. The chain recombines TRBV19 with TRBJ2-1, with D possibly called TRBD1 or TRBD2 (5 bases each). From germline, CDR1 is LNHDA and CDR2 SQIVND (reference sequence). V was shortened by 10 bases and J by 6 bases, with 19 bases between the two germline ends. The CDR3 has 14 residues.

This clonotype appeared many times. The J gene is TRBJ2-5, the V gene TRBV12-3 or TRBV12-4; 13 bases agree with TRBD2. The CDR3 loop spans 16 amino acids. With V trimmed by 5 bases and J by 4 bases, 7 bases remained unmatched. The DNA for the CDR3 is TGTGCCAGCAGTCCGGGACTAGCGGGAATCGGAGAGACCCAGTACTTC. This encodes CASSPGLAGIGETQYF.

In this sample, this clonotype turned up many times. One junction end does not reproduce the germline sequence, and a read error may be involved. Here the CDR3 reads CASSQRERETQYF. In DNA form, the CDR3 reads TGTGCTAGCAGCCAACGGGAGCGAGAGACCCAGTACTTC. V is TRBV7-7 and J is TRBJ2-5; weak D call: TRBD2 (6 bases). Looked up from germline, CDR1 is SSHAT and CDR2 is FNYEAQ (reference sequence). There are 13 residues in the CDR3. Full variable domain (remainder filled in from reference TRBV7-7 and TRBJ2-5): GAGVSQSPRYKVTKRGQDVTLRCDPISSHATLYWYQQALGQGPEFLTYFNYEAQPDKSGLPSDRFSAERPEGSISTLTIQRTEQRDSAMYRCASSQRERETQYFGPGTRLLVL.

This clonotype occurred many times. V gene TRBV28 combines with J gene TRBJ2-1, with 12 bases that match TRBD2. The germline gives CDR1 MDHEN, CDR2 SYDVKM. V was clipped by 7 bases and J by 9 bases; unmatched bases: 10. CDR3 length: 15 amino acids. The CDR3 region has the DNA TGTGCCAGCACCCAAAGACTAGCGGGAGACGTTGAGCAGTTCTTC. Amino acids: CASTQRLAGDVEQFF.

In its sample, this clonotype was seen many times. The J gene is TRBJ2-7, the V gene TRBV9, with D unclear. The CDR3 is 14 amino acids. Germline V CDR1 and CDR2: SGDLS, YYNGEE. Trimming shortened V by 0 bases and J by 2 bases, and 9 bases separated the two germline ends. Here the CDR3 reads CASSVATQPYEQYF. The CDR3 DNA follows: TGTGCCAGCAGCGTAGCTACGCAGCCCTACGAGCAGTACTTC.

The CDR3 nucleotides are TGTGCCATCAGTGCCAGAGGGACTGGCTACGAGCAGTACTTC. It codes for CAISARGTGYEQYF. The rearrangement links TRBV10-3 to TRBJ2-7; maybe TRBD2 (6 bases). This CDR3 contains 14 residues. V was cut by 4 bases and J by 3 bases, with 13 bases left in between. Per germline, CDR1 ENHRY and CDR2 SYGVKD.

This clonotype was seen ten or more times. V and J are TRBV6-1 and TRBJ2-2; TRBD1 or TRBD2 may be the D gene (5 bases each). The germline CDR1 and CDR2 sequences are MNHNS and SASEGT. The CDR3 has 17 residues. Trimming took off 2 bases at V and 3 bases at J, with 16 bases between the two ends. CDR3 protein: CASSELGVGGYTGELFF. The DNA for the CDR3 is TGTGCCAGCAGTGAATTGGGGGTGGGCGGATACACCGGGGAGCTGTTTTTT.

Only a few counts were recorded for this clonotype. CDR3 region: CASSMGRGSYNEQFF. CDR3 DNA: TGTGCCAGTAGTATGGGCAGGGGGTCGTACAATGAGCAGTTCTTC. The rearrangement uses TRBV19 and TRBJ2-1; 7 positions match TRBD1. This CDR3 has 15 amino acids. CDR1 LNHDA and CDR2 SQIVND come from the germline V gene (reference sequence). J lost 4 bases, V lost 3 bases, and 6 bases had no gene match.

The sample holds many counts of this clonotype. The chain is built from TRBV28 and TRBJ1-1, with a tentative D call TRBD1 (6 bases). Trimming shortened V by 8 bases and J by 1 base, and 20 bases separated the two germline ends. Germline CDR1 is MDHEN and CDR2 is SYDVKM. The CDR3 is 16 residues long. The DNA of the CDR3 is TGTGCCAGCCAAGGGGGATGGGGAAGTGGGAACACTGAAGCTTTCTTT. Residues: CASQGGWGSGNTEAFF.

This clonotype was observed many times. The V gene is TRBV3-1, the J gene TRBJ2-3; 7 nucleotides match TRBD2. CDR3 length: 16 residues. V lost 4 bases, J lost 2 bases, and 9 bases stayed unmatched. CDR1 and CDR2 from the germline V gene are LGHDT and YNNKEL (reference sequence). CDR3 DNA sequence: TGTGCCAGCAGCCGGAGGGCTAGCGGCTCCACAGATACGCAGTATTTT. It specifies CASSRRASGSTDTQYF.

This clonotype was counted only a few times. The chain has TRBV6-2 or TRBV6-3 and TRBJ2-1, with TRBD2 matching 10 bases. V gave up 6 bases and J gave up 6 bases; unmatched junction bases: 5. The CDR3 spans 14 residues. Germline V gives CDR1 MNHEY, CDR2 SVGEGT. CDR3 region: CASRRTSGRNEQFF. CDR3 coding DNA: TGTGCCAGCAGGAGGACTAGCGGTCGCAATGAGCAGTTCTTC.

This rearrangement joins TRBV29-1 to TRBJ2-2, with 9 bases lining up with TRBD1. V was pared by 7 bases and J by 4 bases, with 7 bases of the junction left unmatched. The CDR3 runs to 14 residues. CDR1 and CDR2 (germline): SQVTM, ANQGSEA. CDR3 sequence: CSGGDRVGTGELFF. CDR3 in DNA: TGCAGCGGCGGGGACAGGGTTGGCACCGGGGAGCTGTTTTTT.

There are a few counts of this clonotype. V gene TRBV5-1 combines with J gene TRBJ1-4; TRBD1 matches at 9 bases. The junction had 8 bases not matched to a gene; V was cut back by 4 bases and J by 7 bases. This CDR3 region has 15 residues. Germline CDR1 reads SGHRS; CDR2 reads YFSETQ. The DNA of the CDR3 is TGCGCCAGCAGCCTAGGACAGGGGAAGGGTGAAAAACTGTTTTTT. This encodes CASSLGQGKGEKLFF.

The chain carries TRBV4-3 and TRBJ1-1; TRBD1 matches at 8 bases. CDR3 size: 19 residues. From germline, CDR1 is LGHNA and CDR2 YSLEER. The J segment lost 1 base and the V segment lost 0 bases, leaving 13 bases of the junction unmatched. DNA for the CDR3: TGCGCCAGCAGCCAAGATCTAGGTGGGACAGGACTCGGGAACACTGAAGCTTTCTTT. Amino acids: CASSQDLGGTGLGNTEAFF.

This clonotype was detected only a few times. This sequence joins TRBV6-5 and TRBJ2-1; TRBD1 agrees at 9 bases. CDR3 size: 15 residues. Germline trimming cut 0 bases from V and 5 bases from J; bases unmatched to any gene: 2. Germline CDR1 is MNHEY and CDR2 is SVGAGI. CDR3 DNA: TGTGCCAGCAGTTACTCGACAGGGGGTCACAATGAGCAGTTCTTC. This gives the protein CASSYSTGGHNEQFF.

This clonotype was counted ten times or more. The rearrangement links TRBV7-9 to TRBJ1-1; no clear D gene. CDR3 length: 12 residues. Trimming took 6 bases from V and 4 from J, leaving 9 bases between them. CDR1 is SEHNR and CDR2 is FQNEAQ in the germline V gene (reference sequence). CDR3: CASRLPGTEAFF. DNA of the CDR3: TGTGCCAGCAGATTACCAGGCACTGAAGCTTTCTTT.

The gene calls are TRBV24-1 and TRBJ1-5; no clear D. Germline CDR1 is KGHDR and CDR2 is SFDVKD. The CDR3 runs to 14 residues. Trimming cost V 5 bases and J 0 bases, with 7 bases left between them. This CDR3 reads CATSGRGSNQPQHF. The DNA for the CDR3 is TGTGCCACCAGTGGCCGGGGTAGCAATCAGCCCCAGCATTTT.

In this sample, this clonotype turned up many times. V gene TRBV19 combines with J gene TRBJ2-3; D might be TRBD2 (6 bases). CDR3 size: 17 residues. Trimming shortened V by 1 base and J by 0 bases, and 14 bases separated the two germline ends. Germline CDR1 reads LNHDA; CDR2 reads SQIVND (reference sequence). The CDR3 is CASSIAASVTSTDTQYF. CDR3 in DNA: TGTGCCAGTAGTATAGCCGCTAGCGTGACTAGCACAGATACGCAGTATTTT. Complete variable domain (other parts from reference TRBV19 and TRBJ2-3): DGGITQSPKYLFRKEGQNVTLSCEQNLNHDAMYWYRQDPGQGLRLIYYSQIVNDFQKGDIAEGYSVSREKKESFPLTVTSAQKNPTAFYLCASSIAASVTSTDTQYFGPGTRLTVL.

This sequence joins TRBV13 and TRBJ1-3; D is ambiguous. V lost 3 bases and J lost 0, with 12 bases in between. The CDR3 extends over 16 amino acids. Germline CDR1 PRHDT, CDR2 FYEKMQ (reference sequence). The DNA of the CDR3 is TGTGCCAGCAGCTTTAGGACGGGTCACTCTGGAAACACCATATATTTT. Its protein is CASSFRTGHSGNTIYF.